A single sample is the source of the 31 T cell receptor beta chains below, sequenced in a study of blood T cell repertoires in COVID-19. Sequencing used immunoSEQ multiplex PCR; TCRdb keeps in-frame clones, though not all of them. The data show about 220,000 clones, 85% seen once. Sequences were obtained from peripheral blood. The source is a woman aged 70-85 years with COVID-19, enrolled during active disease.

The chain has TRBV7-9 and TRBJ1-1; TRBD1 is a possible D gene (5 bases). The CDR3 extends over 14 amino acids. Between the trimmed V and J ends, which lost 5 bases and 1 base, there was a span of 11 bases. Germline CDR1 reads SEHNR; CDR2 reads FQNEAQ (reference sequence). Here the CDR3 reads CASSRMTENTEAFF. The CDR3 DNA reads TGTGCCAGCAGCCGGATGACAGAGAACACTGAAGCTTTCTTT.

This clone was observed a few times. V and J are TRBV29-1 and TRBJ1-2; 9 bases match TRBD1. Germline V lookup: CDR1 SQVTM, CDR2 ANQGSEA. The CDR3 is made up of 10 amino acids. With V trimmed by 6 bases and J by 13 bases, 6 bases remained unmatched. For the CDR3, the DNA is TGCAGCGTCGAGACAGGGGGAGGCACCTTC. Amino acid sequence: CSVETGGGTF.

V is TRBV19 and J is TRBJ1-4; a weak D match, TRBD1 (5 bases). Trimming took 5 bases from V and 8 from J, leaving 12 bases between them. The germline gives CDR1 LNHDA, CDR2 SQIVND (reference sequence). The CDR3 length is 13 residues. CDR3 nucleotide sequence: TGTGCCAGTAGTTGGGGCCGGCGGGAAAAACTGTTTTTT. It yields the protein CASSWGRREKLFF.

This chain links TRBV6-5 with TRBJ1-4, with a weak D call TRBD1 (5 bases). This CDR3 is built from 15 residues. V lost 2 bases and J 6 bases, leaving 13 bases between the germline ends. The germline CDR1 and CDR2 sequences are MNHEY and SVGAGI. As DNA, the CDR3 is TGTGCCAGCAGTTACGGCGGGGGTGTCGATGAAAAACTGTTTTTT. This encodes CASSYGGGVDEKLFF.

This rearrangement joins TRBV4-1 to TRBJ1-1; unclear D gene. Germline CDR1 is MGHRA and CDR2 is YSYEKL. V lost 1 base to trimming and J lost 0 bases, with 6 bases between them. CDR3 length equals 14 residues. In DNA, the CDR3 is TGCGCCAGCAGCCAAGGACATTTGAACACTGAAGCTTTCTTT. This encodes CASSQGHLNTEAFF.

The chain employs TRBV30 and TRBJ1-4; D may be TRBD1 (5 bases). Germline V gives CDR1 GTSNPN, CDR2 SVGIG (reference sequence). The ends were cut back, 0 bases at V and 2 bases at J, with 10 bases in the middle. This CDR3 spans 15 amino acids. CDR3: CAWSVLRDTNEKLFF. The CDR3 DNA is TGTGCCTGGAGTGTACTCAGGGATACTAATGAAAAACTGTTTTTT.

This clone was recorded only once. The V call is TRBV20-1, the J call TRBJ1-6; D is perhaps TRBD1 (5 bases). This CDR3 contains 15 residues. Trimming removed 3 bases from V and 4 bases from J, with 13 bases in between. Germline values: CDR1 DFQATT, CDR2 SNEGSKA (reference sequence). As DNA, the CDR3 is TGCAGTGCTAGTGGATCAGGGTTTTATAATTCACCCCTCCACTTT. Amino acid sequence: CSASGSGFYNSPLHF.

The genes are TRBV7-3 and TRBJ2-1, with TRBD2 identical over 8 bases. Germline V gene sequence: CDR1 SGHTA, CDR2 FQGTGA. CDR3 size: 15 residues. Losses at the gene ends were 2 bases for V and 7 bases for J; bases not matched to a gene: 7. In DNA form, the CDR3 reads TGTGCCAGCAGCTTAGATGGCGGGGGGAGGAATGAGCAGTTCTTC. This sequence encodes CASSLDGGGRNEQFF.

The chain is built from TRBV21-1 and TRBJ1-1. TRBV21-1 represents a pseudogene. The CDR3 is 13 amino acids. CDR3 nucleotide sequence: TGTGCCAGCAGCAACATTTGGAGAGGTGAAGCTTTCTTT. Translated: CASSNIWRGEAFF.

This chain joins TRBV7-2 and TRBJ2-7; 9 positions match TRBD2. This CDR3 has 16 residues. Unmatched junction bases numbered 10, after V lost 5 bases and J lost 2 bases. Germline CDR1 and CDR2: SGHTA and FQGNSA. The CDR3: CASSAASSGITYEQYF. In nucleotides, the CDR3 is TGTGCCAGCAGCGCCGCCTCTAGCGGGATAACCTACGAGCAGTACTTC.

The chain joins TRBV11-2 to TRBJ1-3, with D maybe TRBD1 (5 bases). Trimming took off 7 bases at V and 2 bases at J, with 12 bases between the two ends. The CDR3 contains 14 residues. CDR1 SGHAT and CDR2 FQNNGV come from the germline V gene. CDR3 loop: CASTFSGPGNTIYF. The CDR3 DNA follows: TGTGCCAGCACTTTCTCAGGGCCTGGAAACACCATATATTTT.

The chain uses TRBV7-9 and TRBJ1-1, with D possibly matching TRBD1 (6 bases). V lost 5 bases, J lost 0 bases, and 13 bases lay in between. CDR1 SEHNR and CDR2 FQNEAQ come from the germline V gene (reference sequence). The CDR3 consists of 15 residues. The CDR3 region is CASSPFRDMNTEAFF. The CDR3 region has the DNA TGTGCCAGCAGCCCGTTCCGGGACATGAACACTGAAGCTTTCTTT.

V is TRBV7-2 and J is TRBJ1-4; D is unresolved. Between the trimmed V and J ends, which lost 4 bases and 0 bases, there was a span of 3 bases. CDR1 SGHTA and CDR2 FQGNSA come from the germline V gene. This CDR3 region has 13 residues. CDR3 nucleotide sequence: TGTGCCAGCAGCTCCTCAACTAATGAAAAACTGTTTTTT. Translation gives CASSSSTNEKLFF.

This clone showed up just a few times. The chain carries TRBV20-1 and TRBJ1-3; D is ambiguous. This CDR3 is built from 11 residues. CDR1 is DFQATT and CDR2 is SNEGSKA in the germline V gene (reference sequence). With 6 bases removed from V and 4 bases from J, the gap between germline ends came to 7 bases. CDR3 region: CSAPGGNTIYF. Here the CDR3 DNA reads TGCAGTGCCCCGGGGGGAAACACCATATATTTT.

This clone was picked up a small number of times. The CDR3: CASSQGAPNTGELFF. For the CDR3, the DNA is TGTGCCAGCAGCCAGGGGGCCCCGAACACCGGGGAGCTGTTTTTT. The chain recombines TRBV2 with TRBJ2-2; 8 bases agree with TRBD1. Losses at the gene ends were 6 bases for V and 0 bases for J; bases not matched to a gene: 3. The CDR3 contains 15 residues. CDR1 and CDR2 (germline): SNHLY, FYNNEI.

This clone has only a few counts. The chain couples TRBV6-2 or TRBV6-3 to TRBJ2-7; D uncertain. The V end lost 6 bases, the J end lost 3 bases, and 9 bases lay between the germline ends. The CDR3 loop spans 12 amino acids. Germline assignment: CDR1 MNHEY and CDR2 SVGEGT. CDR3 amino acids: CASSIHNYEQYF. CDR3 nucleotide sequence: TGTGCCAGCAGCATACACAACTACGAGCAGTACTTC.

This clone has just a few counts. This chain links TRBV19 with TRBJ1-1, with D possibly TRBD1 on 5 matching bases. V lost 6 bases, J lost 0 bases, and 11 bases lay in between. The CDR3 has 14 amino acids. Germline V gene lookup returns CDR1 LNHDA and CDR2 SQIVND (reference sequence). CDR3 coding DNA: TGTGCCAGTAGCGTCTGGGGCATGAACACTGAAGCTTTCTTT. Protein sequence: CASSVWGMNTEAFF.

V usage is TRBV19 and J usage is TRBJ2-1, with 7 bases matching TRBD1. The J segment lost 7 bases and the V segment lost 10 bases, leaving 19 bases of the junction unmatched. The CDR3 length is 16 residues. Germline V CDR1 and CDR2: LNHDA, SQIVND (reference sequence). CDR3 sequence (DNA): TGTGCCACCACCAAGAGGGGTGAACAGGGGAGTAATGAGCAGTTCTTC. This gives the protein CATTKRGEQGSNEQFF.

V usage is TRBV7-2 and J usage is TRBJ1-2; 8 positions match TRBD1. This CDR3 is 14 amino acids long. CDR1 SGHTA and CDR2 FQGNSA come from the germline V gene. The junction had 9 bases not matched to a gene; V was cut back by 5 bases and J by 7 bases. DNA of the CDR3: TGTGCCAGCAGCCCCCGGACAGGGAATGCTGGCTACACCTTC. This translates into CASSPRTGNAGYTF.

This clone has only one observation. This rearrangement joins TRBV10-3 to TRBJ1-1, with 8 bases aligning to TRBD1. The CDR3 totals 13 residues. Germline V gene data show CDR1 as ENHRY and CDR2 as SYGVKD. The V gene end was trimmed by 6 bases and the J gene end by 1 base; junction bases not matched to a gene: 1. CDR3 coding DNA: TGTGCCATCAGGGACAGGGAGAACACTGAAGCTTTCTTT. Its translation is CAIRDRENTEAFF.

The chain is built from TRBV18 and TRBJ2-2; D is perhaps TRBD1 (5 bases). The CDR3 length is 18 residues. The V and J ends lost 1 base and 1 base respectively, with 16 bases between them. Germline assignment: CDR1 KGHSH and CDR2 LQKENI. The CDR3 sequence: CASSPRFAGQGNTGELFF. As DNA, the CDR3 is TGTGCCAGCTCACCACGTTTCGCTGGGCAGGGGAACACCGGGGAGCTGTTTTTT. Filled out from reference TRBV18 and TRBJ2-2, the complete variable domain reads NAGVMQNPRHLVRRRGQEARLRCSPMKGHSHVYWYRQLPEEGLKFMVYLQKENIIDESGMPKERFSAEFPKEGPSILRIQQVVRGDSAAYFCASSPRFAGQGNTGELFFGEGSRLTVL.

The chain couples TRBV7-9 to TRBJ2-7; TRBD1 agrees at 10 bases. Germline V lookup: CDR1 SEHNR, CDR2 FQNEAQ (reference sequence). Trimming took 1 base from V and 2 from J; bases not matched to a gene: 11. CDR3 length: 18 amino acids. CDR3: CASSLVPGQGTDTYEQYF. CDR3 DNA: TGTGCCAGCAGCTTAGTCCCGGGACAGGGGACCGATACCTACGAGCAGTACTTC.

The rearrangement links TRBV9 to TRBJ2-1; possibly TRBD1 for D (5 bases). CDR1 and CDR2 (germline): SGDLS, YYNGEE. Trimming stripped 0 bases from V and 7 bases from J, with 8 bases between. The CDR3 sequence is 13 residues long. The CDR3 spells CASSVAGQNEQFF. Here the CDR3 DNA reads TGTGCCAGCAGCGTAGCAGGGCAAAATGAGCAGTTCTTC.

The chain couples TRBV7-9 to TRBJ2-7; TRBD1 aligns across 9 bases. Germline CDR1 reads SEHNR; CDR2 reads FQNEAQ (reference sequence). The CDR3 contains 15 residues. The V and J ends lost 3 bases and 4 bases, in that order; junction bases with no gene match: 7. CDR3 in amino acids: CASSLGGQGLYEQYF. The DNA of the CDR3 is TGTGCCAGCAGCTTGGGGGGACAGGGTCTGTACGAGCAGTACTTC.

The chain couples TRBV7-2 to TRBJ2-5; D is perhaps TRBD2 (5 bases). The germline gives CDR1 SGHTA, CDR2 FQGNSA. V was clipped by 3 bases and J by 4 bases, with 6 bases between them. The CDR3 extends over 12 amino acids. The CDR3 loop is CASSFLAETQYF. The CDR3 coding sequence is TGTGCCAGCAGCTTCCTAGCAGAGACCCAGTACTTC.

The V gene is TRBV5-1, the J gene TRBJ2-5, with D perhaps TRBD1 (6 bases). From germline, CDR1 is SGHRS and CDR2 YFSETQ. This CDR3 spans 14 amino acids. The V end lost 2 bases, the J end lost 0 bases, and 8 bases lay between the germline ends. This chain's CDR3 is CASSFQGYQETQYF. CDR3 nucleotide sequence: TGCGCCAGCAGCTTTCAGGGGTACCAAGAGACCCAGTACTTC.

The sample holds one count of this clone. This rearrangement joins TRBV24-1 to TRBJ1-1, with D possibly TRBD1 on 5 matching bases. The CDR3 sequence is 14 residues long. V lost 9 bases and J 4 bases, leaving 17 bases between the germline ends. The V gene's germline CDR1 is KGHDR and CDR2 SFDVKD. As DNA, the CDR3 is TGTGCCACCCGATCCCAGGGCTTGAGCACTGAAGCTTTCTTT. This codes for CATRSQGLSTEAFF.

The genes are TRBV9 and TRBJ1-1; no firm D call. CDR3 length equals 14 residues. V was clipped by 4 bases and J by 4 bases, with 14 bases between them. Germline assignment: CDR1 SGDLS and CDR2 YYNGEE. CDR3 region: CASSPSGGFTEAFF. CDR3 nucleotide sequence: TGTGCCAGCAGCCCCTCCGGAGGGTTCACTGAAGCTTTCTTT.

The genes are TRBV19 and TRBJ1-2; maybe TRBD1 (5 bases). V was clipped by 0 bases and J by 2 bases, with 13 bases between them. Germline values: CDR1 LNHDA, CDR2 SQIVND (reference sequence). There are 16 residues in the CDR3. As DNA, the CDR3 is TGTGCCAGTAGTATAGACAGGGTGCACTCGAACTATGGCTACACCTTC. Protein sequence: CASSIDRVHSNYGYTF.

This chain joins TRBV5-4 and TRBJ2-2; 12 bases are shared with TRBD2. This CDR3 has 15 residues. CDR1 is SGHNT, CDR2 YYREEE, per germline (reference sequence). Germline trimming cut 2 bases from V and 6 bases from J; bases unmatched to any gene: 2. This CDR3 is CASSLLAGGAGELFF. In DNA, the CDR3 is TGTGCCAGCAGCTTACTAGCGGGAGGCGCCGGGGAGCTGTTTTTT.

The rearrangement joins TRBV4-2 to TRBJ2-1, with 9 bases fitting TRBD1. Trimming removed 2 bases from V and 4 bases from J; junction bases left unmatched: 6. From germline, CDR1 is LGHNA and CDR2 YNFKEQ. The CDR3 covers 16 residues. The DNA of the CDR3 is TGTGCCAGCAGCCAACAAACAGGGGGCGCGTACAATGAGCAGTTCTTC. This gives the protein CASSQQTGGAYNEQFF.